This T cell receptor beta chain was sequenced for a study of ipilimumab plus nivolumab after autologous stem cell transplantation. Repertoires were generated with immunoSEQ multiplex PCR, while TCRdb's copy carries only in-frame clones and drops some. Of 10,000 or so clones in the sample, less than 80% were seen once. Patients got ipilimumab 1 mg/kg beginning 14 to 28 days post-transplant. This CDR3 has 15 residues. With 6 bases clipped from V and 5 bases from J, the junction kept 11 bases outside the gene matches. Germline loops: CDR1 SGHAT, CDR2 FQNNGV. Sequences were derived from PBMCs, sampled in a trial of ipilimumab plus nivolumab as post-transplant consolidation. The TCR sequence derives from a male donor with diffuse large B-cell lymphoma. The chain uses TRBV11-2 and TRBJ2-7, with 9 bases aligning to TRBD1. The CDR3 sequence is CASRSFGDRVNEQYF. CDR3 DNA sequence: TGTGCCAGCAGGAGCTTCGGGGACAGGGTCAACGAGCAGTACTTC.